Listed below are T cell receptor beta chains from one sample, sequenced in a study of patients and donors after allogeneic stem cell transplantation. TCRdb re-called the RT-PCR reads with MiXCR, one entry per CDR3 protein. The sample lists roughly 940,000 distinct CDR3 sequences; 18% were seen once. The sequencing input was blood, either unsorted or a sorted T cell fraction (not recorded which). The receptors originated from a human donor who was either an allogeneic HSCT recipient or a stem cell or donor lymphocyte infusion donor (not recorded which). It is not recorded whose cells these are; they may come from a transplant donor. The CDR3 runs from the conserved cysteine through the conserved F or W. D genes are given only for firm matches. Only part of the rows carry a size: once, few, many, or a class if the clone is expanded.

V gene: TRBV6-5; D gene: TRBD1; clone size: few; J gene: TRBJ2-2; CDR3 protein: CASSLGQGVGGELFF; CDR3 DNA: TGTGCCAGCAGTTTGGGACAGGGAGTGGGCGGGGAGCTGTTTTTT
V gene: TRBV6-1; D gene: -; clone size: few; J gene: TRBJ1-1; CDR3 protein: CASRIQGGATEAFF; CDR3 DNA: TGTGCCAGCAGGATCCAGGGAGGCGCCACTGAAGCTTTCTTT
V gene: TRBV11-2; D gene: -; clone size: few; J gene: TRBJ2-3; CDR3 protein: CASSPKAQYYTQYF; CDR3 DNA: TGTGCCAGCAGCCCAAAGGCCCAATACTATACGCAGTATTTT
V gene: TRBV6-5; D gene: -; clone size: few; J gene: TRBJ1-5; CDR3 protein: CASSYGDGPQHF; CDR3 DNA: TGTGCCAGCAGCTACGGCGATGGGCCCCAGCATTTT
V gene: TRBV5-6; D gene: -; clone size: few; J gene: TRBJ2-7; CDR3 protein: CASSYRAAGSYEQYF; CDR3 DNA: TGTGCCAGCAGCTACAGGGCGGCGGGGTCCTACGAGCAGTACTTC
V gene: TRBV30; D gene: -; clone size: few; J gene: TRBJ1-2; CDR3 protein: CAWSATATTYGYTF; CDR3 DNA: TGTGCCTGGAGTGCGACCGCGACCACTTATGGCTACACCTTC
V gene: TRBV30; D gene: -; clone size: -; J gene: TRBJ1-5; CDR3 protein: CAWSGGGGNQPQHF; CDR3 DNA: TGTGCCTGGAGTGGGGGAGGAGGCAATCAGCCCCAGCATTTT
V gene: TRBV29-1; D gene: -; clone size: -; J gene: TRBJ2-7; CDR3 protein: CSVDCSPHYEQYF; CDR3 DNA: TGCAGCGTTGACTGCAGTCCGCACTACGAGCAGTACTTC
V gene: TRBV6-2/TRBV6-3; D gene: -; clone size: -; J gene: TRBJ2-3; CDR3 protein: CASSYKGVDTQYF; CDR3 DNA: TGTGCCAGCAGTTACAAGGGGGTGGATACGCAGTATTTT
V gene: TRBV18; D gene: TRBD2; clone size: -; J gene: TRBJ2-7; CDR3 protein: CASSPGTSGGLSYEQYF; CDR3 DNA: TGTGCCAGCTCACCTGGGACTAGCGGGGGCCTCTCCTACGAGCAGTACTTC
V gene: TRBV20-1; D gene: -; clone size: few; J gene: TRBJ2-1; CDR3 protein: CSARELKTYNEQFF; CDR3 DNA: TGCAGTGCTAGGGAACTGAAAACCTACAATGAGCAGTTCTTC
V gene: TRBV20-1; D gene: -; clone size: few; J gene: TRBJ2-1; CDR3 protein: CSAPSDRGKYNEQFF; CDR3 DNA: TGCAGTGCCCCCAGTGATAGGGGGAAATACAATGAGCAGTTCTTC
V gene: TRBV12-5; D gene: TRBD2; clone size: -; J gene: TRBJ2-1; CDR3 protein: CASGVLAGGWGEQFF; CDR3 DNA: TGTGCTAGTGGTGTTCTAGCGGGAGGATGGGGTGAGCAGTTCTTC
V gene: TRBV6-2/TRBV6-3; D gene: TRBD2; clone size: -; J gene: TRBJ2-5; CDR3 protein: CASSPQRGGRETQYF; CDR3 DNA: TGTGCCAGCAGCCCCCAGCGGGGGGGGAGAGAGACCCAGTACTTC
V gene: TRBV5-1; D gene: -; clone size: -; J gene: TRBJ2-1; CDR3 protein: CASSHSPGQYTADEQFF; CDR3 DNA: TGCGCCAGCAGCCATTCTCCAGGACAGTATACAGCCGATGAGCAGTTCTTC